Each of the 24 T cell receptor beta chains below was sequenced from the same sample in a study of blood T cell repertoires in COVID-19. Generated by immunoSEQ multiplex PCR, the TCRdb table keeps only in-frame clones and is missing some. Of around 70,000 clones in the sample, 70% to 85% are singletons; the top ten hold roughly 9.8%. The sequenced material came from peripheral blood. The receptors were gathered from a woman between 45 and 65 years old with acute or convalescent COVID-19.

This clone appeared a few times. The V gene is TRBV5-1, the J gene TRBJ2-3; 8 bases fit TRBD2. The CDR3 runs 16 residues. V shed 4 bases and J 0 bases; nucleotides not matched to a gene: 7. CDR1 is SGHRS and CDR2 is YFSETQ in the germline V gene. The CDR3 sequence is CASSEDASGSTDTQYF. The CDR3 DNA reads TGCGCCAGCAGCGAGGACGCTAGCGGGAGCACAGATACGCAGTATTTT.

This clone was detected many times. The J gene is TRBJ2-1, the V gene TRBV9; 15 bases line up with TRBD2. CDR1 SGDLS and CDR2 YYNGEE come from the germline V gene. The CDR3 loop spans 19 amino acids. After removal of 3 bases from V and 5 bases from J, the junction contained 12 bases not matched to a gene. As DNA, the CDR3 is TGTGCCAGCAGCGAAGCAGTCGGGACTAGCGGGAGGCCGAACAATGAGCAGTTCTTC. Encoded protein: CASSEAVGTSGRPNNEQFF. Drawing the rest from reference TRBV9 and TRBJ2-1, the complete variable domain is DSGVTQTPKHLITATGQRVTLRCSPRSGDLSVYWYQQSLDQGLQFLIQYYNGEERAKGNILERFSAQQFPDLHSELNLSSLELGDSALYFCASSEAVGTSGRPNNEQFFGPGTRLTVL.

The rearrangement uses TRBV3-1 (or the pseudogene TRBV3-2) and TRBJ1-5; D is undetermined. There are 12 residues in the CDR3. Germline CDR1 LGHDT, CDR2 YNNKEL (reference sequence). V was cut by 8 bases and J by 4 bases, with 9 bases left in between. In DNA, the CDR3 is TGTGCCAGCGGGCAGCCTAATCAGCCCCAGCATTTT. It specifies CASGQPNQPQHF.

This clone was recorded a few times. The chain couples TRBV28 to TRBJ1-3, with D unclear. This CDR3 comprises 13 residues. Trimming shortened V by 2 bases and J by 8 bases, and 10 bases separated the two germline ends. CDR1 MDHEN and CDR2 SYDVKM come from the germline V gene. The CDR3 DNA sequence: TGTGCCAGCAGTTTAGGAGGGTCGGACACCATATATTTT. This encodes CASSLGGSDTIYF.

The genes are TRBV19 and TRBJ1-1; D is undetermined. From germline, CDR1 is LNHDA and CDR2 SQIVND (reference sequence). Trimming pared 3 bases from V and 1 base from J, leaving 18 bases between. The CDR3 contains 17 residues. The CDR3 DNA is TGTGCCAGTAGTATTGGTTCAGGTCGGCAGAAGAACACTGAAGCTTTCTTT. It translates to CASSIGSGRQKNTEAFF.

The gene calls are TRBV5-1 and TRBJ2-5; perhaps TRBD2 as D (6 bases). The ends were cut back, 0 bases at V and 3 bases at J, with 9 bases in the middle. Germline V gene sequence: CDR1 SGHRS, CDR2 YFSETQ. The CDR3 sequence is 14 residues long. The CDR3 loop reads CASSLGGTEETQYF. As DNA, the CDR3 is TGCGCCAGCAGCTTGGGCGGGACCGAAGAGACCCAGTACTTC.

The CDR3 sequence is CASSLPRDRERGNYGYTF. The CDR3 bases are TGTGCCAGCAGCTTGCCCCGGGACAGGGAAAGGGGTAACTATGGCTACACCTTC. The chain combines TRBV5-4 with TRBJ1-2; 9 nucleotides line up with TRBD1. The CDR3 covers 18 residues. With V trimmed by 1 base and J by 1 base, 11 bases remained unmatched. Germline V gene sequence: CDR1 SGHNT, CDR2 YYREEE (reference sequence).

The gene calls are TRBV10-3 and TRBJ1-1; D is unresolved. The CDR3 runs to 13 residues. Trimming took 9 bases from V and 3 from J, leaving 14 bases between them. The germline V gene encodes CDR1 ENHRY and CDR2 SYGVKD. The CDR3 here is CAIKTSGDTEAFF. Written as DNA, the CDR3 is TGTGCCATTAAAACGTCCGGGGACACTGAAGCTTTCTTT.

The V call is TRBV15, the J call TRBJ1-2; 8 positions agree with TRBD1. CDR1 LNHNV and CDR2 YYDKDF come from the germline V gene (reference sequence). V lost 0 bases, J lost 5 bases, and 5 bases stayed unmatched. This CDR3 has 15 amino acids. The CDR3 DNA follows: TGTGCCACCAGCAGAGAACAGGGGGTGAGGTATGGCTACACCTTC. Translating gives CATSREQGVRYGYTF. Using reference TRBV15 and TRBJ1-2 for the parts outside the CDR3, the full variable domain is DAMVIQNPRYQVTQFGKPVTLSCSQTLNHNVMYWYQQKSSQAPKLLFHYYDKDFNNEADTPDNFQSRRPNTSFCFLDIRSPGLGDTAMYLCATSREQGVRYGYTFGSGTRLTVV.

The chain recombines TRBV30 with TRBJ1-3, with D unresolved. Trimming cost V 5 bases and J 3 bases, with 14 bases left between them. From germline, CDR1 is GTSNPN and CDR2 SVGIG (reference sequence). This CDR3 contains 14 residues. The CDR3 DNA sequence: TGTGCCTGGGCTCCGACTGCGCTTGGAAACACCATATATTTT. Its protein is CAWAPTALGNTIYF.

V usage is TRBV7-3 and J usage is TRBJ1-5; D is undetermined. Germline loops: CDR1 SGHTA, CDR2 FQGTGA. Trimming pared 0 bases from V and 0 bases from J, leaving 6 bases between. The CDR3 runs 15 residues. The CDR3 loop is CASSLTGSSNQPQHF. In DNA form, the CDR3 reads TGTGCCAGCAGCTTAACTGGGAGTAGCAATCAGCCCCAGCATTTT. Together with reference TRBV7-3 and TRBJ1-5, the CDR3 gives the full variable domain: GAGVSQTPSNKVTEKGKYVELRCDPISGHTALYWYRQSLGQGPEFLIYFQGTGAADDSGLPNDRFFAVRPEGSVSTLKIQRTERGDSAVYLCASSLTGSSNQPQHFGDGTRLSIL.

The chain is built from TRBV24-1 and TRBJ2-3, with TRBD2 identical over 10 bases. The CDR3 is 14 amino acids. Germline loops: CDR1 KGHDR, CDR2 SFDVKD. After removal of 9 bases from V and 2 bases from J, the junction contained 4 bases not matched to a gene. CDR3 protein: CATQAGGPTDTQYF. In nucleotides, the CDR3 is TGTGCCACCCAAGCGGGGGGGCCCACAGATACGCAGTATTTT.

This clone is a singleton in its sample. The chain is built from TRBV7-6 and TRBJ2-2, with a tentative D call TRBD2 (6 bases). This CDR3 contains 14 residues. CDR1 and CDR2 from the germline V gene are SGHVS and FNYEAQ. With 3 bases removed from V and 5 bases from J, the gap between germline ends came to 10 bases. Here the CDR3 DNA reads TGTGCCAGCAGCTTCGGCCGGGGGACCGGGGAGCTGTTTTTT. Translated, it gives CASSFGRGTGELFF.

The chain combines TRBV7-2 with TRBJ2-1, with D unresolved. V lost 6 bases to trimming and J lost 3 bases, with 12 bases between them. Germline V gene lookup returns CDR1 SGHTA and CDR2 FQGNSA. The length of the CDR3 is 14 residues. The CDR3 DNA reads TGTGCCAGCAGTTCCATTCTAGGCTACAATGAGCAGTTCTTC. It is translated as CASSSILGYNEQFF.

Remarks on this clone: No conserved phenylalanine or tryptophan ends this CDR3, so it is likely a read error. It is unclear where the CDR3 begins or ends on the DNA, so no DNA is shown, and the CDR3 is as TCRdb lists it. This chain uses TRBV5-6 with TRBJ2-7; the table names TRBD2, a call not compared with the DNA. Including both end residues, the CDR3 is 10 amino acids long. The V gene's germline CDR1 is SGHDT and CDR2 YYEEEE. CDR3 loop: CASSFGHGES.

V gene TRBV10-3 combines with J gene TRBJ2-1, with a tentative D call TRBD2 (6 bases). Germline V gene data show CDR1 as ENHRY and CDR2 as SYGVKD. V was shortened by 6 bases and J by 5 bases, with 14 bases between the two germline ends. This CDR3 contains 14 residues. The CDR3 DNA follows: TGTGCCATCAGGGAGGCAGGGAGGAACAATGAGCAGTTCTTC. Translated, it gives CAIREAGRNNEQFF.

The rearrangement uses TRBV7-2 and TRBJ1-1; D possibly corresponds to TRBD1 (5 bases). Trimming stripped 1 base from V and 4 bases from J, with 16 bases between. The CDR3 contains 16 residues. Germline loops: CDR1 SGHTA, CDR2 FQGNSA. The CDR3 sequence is CASSLVAGNTGTEAFF. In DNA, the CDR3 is TGTGCCAGCAGCTTAGTTGCAGGGAATACGGGCACTGAAGCTTTCTTT.

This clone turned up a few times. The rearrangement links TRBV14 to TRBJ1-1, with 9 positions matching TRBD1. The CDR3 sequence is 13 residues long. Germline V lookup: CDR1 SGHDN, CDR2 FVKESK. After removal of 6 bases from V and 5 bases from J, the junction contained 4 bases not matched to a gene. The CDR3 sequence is CASRYGQGTEAFF. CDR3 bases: TGTGCCAGCAGATACGGACAGGGGACTGAAGCTTTCTTT.

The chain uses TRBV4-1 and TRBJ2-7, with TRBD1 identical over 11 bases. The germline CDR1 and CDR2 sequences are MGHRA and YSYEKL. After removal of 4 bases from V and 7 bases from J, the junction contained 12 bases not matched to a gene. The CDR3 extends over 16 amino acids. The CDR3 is CASSRFPEDRGREQYF. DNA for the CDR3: TGCGCCAGCAGCCGATTCCCAGAGGACAGGGGGCGGGAGCAGTACTTC.

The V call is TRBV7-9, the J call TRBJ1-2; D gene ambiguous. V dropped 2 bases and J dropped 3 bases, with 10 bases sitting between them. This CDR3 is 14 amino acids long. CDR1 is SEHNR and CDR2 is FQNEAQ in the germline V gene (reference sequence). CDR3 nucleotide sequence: TGTGCCAGCAGCTTATCCACAGTTCACTATGGCTACACCTTC. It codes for CASSLSTVHYGYTF.

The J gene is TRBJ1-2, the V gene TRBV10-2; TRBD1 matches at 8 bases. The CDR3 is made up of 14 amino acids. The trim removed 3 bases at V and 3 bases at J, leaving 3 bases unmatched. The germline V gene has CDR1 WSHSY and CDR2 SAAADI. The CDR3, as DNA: TGCGCCAGCAGTGAAGACAGGGGAGACTATGGCTACACCTTC. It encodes CASSEDRGDYGYTF.

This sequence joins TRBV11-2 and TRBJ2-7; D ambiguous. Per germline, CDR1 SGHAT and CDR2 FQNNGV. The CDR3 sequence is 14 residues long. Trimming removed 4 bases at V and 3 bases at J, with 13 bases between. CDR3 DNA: TGTGCCAGCAGCTCGGGTAGAATTGACTACGAGCAGTACTTC. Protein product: CASSSGRIDYEQYF.

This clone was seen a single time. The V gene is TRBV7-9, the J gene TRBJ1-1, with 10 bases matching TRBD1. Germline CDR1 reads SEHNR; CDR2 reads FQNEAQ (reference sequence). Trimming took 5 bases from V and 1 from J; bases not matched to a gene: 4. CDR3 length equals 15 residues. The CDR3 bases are TGTGCCAGCAGCCCGGGGACAGGGGCGAACACTGAAGCTTTCTTT. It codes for CASSPGTGANTEAFF.

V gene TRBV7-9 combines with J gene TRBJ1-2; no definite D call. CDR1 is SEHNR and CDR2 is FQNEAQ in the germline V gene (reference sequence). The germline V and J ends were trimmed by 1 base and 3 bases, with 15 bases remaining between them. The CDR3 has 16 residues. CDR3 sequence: CASSLVRSAGDYGYTF. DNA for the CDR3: TGTGCCAGCAGCTTAGTGAGGTCGGCCGGGGACTATGGCTACACCTTC.